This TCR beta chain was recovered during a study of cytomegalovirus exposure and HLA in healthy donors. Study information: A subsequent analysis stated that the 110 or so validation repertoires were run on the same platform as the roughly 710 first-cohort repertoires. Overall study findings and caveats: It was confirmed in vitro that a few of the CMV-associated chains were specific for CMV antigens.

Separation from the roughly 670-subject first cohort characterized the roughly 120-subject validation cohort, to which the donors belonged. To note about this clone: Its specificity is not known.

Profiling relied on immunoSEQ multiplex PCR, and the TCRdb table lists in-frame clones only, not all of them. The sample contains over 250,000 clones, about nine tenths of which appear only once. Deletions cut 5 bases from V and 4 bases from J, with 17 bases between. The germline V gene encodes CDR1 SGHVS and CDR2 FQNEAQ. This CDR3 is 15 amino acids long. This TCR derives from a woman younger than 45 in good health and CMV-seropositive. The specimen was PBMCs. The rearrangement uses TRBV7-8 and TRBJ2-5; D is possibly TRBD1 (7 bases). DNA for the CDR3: TGTGCCAGCAGCCCCCAGGGGGTGGAGGGAGAGACCCAGTACTTC. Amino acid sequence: CASSPQGVEGETQYF.